The 18 T cell receptor beta chains reported below all come from one sample, sequenced in a study of CD8 T cells in ankylosing spondylitis. Using its own MiXCR run on the 5' RACE reads, TCRdb lists one record per CDR3 protein. The sample has 250,000 to 350,000 distinct CDR3 sequences, 20% seen once. Sequencing input: blood, either unsorted or a sorted T cell fraction (not recorded which). These receptors were collected from a male donor with ankylosing spondylitis or in good health (not recorded which).

This clonotype was picked up a small number of times. This sequence joins TRBV5-1 and TRBJ1-1; 7 bases align to TRBD1. V shed 4 bases and J 0 bases; nucleotides not matched to a gene: 3. The CDR3 sequence is 14 residues long. CDR1 and CDR2 from the germline V gene are SGHRS and YFSETQ. The CDR3 bases are TGCGCCAGCAGCGTGGGACAGATGAACACTGAAGCTTTCTTT. As protein: CASSVGQMNTEAFF.

This clonotype has ten or more counts. V usage is TRBV3-1 and J usage is TRBJ1-6; TRBD1 matches at 9 bases. Germline V gene sequence: CDR1 LGHDT, CDR2 YNNKEL (reference sequence). V gave up 5 bases and J gave up 4 bases; unmatched junction bases: 3. This CDR3 has 15 residues. The CDR3 loop reads CASSWDRAYNSPLHF. Here the CDR3 DNA reads TGTGCCAGCAGCTGGGACAGGGCGTATAATTCACCCCTCCACTTT.

V usage is TRBV27 and J usage is TRBJ2-1; TRBD2 agrees at 10 bases. Trimming removed 10 bases from V and 0 bases from J; junction bases left unmatched: 15. The CDR3 has 18 amino acids. Germline lookup yields CDR1 MNHEY and CDR2 SMNVEV (reference sequence). CDR3 DNA: TGTGCCACCGCCCTCGGTAGCGGGGGGTCGAGCTCCTACAATGAGCAGTTCTTC. Protein sequence: CATALGSGGSSSYNEQFF.

A few counts support this clonotype. J is TRBJ2-1 and V is TRBV2; 7 bases match TRBD1. Germline V gene sequence: CDR1 SNHLY, CDR2 FYNNEI. V lost 5 bases, J lost 4 bases, and 5 bases stayed unmatched. The CDR3 runs 14 residues. The CDR3 DNA sequence: TGTGCCAGCAGTAACAGGGGCGGTTACAATGAGCAGTTCTTC. This translates into CASSNRGGYNEQFF.

In this sample, this clonotype turned up many times. The V gene is TRBV7-2, the J gene TRBJ2-1, with TRBD1 matching 9 bases. After removal of 7 bases from V and 3 bases from J, the junction contained 7 bases not matched to a gene. This CDR3 region has 15 residues. Germline V gene lookup returns CDR1 SGHTA and CDR2 FQGNSA. The CDR3: CASIVQGAGYNEQFF. CDR3 DNA: TGTGCCAGCATCGTACAGGGGGCGGGCTACAATGAGCAGTTCTTC.

The table lists this clonotype with a count of one. The CDR3 nucleotides are TGTGCCAGCCCCCTAGCGGGCGGGAATGAGCAGTTCTTC. Encoded protein: CASPLAGGNEQFF. This rearrangement joins TRBV6-6 to TRBJ2-1; 8 nucleotides match TRBD2. Germline assignment: CDR1 MNHNY and CDR2 SVGAGI (reference sequence). This CDR3 has 13 residues. The trim removed 8 bases at V and 7 bases at J, leaving 7 bases unmatched.

This clonotype occurred a few times. The V call is TRBV7-3, the J call TRBJ2-3; D gene uncertain. This CDR3 comprises 16 residues. From germline, CDR1 is SGHTA and CDR2 FQGTGA. Between the trimmed V and J ends, which lost 5 bases and 2 bases, there was a span of 17 bases. CDR3 region: CASSHGPASSTDTQYF. The CDR3 DNA reads as TGTGCCAGCAGCCACGGACCTGCCAGTTCCACAGATACGCAGTATTTT.

This chain joins TRBV20-1 and TRBJ1-1; D might be TRBD1 (5 bases). Germline-derived CDR1 and CDR2 are DFQATT and SNEGSKA (reference sequence). Deletions cut 4 bases from V and 4 bases from J, with 13 bases between. The CDR3 runs to 13 residues. The CDR3 loop reads CSAIEGTGTEAFF. The CDR3 DNA sequence: TGCAGTGCTATTGAGGGGACGGGCACTGAAGCTTTCTTT.

The chain has TRBV20-1 and TRBJ1-5, with TRBD1 matching over 8 bases. J lost 1 base, V lost 6 bases, and 11 bases had no gene match. The V gene's germline CDR1 is DFQATT and CDR2 SNEGSKA (reference sequence). This CDR3 has 16 amino acids. The CDR3 DNA sequence: TGCAGTGCCCGACAGGGGTCTTGGGACAGCAATCAGCCCCAGCATTTT. Protein product: CSARQGSWDSNQPQHF.

As regards this clonotype: Sequence at one end of the junction differs from germline and may be a read error. The rearrangement links TRBV5-4 to TRBJ2-4, with D perhaps TRBD1 (6 bases). The CDR3 runs 17 residues. The germline V gene has CDR1 SGHNT and CDR2 YYREEE (reference sequence). The CDR3 sequence: CSSSFLGHKLAKNIQYF. The CDR3 region has the DNA TGTTCCAGCAGCTTCCTGGGACACAAACTAGCCAAAAACATTCAGTACTTC.

This clonotype was counted only a few times. The rearrangement links TRBV12-3 or TRBV12-4 to TRBJ2-1, with 10 bases identical to TRBD1. This CDR3 has 15 residues. Trimming cost V 6 bases and J 7 bases; bases outside gene matches: 9. CDR3 sequence reads: CASSPETGGRNEQFF. The CDR3 region has the DNA TGTGCCAGCAGCCCCGAGACAGGGGGCAGGAATGAGCAGTTCTTC.

In this sample, this clonotype turned up many times. The rearrangement uses TRBV11-2 and TRBJ1-1; 9 nucleotides align to TRBD1. There are 15 residues in the CDR3. Germline assignment: CDR1 SGHAT and CDR2 FQNNGV. V shed 3 bases and J 0 bases; nucleotides not matched to a gene: 2. The chain's CDR3 is CASSLGTGMNTEAFF. CDR3 bases: TGTGCCAGCAGCTTGGGGACAGGGATGAACACTGAAGCTTTCTTT. Complete variable domain (other parts from reference TRBV11-2 and TRBJ1-1): EAGVAQSPRYKIIEKRQSVAFWCNPISGHATLYWYQQILGQGPKLLIQFQNNGVVDDSQLPKDRFSAERLKGVDSTLKIQPAKLEDSAVYLCASSLGTGMNTEAFFGQGTRLTVV.

CDR3 coding DNA: TGTGCCAGCAGTTTAAACAGACAGTATGGCTACACCTTC. This encodes CASSLNRQYGYTF. V usage is TRBV27 and J usage is TRBJ1-2, with D maybe TRBD1 (5 bases). Trimming cost V 2 bases and J 5 bases, with 9 bases left between them. Germline CDR1 reads MNHEY; CDR2 reads SMNVEV (reference sequence). The CDR3 contains 13 residues.

The chain employs TRBV7-2 and TRBJ2-5; the match to TRBD1 covers 8 bases. The V gene's germline CDR1 is SGHTA and CDR2 FQGNSA. The CDR3 extends over 15 amino acids. V shed 3 bases, J shed 5 bases, and the junction held 8 bases outside the gene matches. This CDR3 reads CASSFQSGGRETQYF. The CDR3 DNA reads as TGTGCCAGCAGCTTTCAATCAGGGGGCAGGGAGACCCAGTACTTC.

To note about this clonotype: The junction does not match germline at one end; this may be a read error. This chain links TRBV20-1 with TRBJ2-1; TRBD2 matches at 7 bases. The CDR3 runs to 16 residues. The V gene's germline CDR1 is DFQATT and CDR2 SNEGSKA (reference sequence). CDR3 in DNA: TGCAGTGCTAGAGACGAGGGGAGGGCAACTGGGAATGTGCAGTTCTTC. Its translation: CSARDEGRATGNVQFF.

The CDR3 bases are TGTGCCAGCAGACGGGACACACTAGAGACCCAGTACTTC. Translating it yields CASRRDTLETQYF. V is TRBV28 and J is TRBJ2-5; maybe TRBD1 (6 bases). Germline CDR1 reads MDHEN; CDR2 reads SYDVKM. Trimming removed 6 bases from V and 4 bases from J, with 12 bases in between. The CDR3 length is 13 residues.

J is TRBJ2-2 and V is TRBV6-5, with D tentatively TRBD1 or TRBD2 (5 bases each). This CDR3 is 16 amino acids long. Deletions cut 0 bases from V and 2 bases from J, with 10 bases between. Germline V gene data show CDR1 as MNHEY and CDR2 as SVGAGI. CDR3 loop: CASSYSKGPNTGELFF. The CDR3 bases are TGTGCCAGCAGTTACTCGAAGGGACCCAACACCGGGGAGCTGTTTTTT.

This clonotype appeared a few times. This sequence joins TRBV7-2 and TRBJ2-3; 9 bases map to TRBD1. The CDR3 extends over 16 amino acids. V shed 4 bases, J shed 3 bases, and the junction held 8 bases outside the gene matches. The germline V gene encodes CDR1 SGHTA and CDR2 FQGNSA. CDR3: CASSSPTGGGTDTQYF. Here the CDR3 DNA reads TGTGCCAGCAGCTCGCCTACAGGGGGCGGAACAGATACGCAGTATTTT.